This TCR beta chain was identified in a study of cytomegalovirus exposure and HLA in healthy donors. Whole-study results and caveats: Previously analyzed data showed that most TCR beta V segments were productive at a frequency of about 87% or about 30%. It was only CMV serostatus that was available as immune exposure information. V- and J-gene trimming in TCR beta was tied to a missense DCLRE1C variant by an analysis performed later.

The PCR was carried out with 60 Vbeta primers and 13 Jbeta primers. Only in-frame clones appear in the TCRdb table, and some are missing; sequencing was by immunoSEQ multiplex PCR. This sample has 200,000 to 250,000 clones, with 70% to 85% found just once. Points on this clone: Its specificity is not known.

Each donor's status was that of a healthy bone marrow donor. The CDR3 contains 14 residues. Unmatched junction bases numbered 11, after V lost 4 bases and J lost 8 bases. In germline, CDR1 is SGHNT, CDR2 YYREEE (reference sequence). Sequenced sample: PBMCs. The rearrangement links TRBV5-4 to TRBJ1-2; the match to TRBD1 covers 7 bases. This sequence originates from a male donor in good health and CMV-seronegative. The CDR3 spells CASSPDRTMRGYTF. CDR3 bases: TGTGCCAGCAGCCCGGACAGGACCATGAGGGGCTACACCTTC.